This TCR beta chain was observed in a study of cytomegalovirus exposure and HLA in healthy donors. The table lists this clone with a few counts. The CDR3 extends over 15 amino acids. Germline CDR1 MNHNS, CDR2 SASEGT. Trimming removed 5 bases from V and 0 bases from J, with 13 bases in between. Both 60 Vbeta primers and 13 Jbeta primers went into the PCR. The method was immunoSEQ multiplex PCR; TCRdb's version includes in-frame clones alone and lacks a portion of them. This table has 40,000 or so clones, roughly 80% appearing once. This sequence joins TRBV6-1 and TRBJ1-2, with D possibly being TRBD1 (6 bases). The material sequenced was PBMCs. The clonotype comes from a man aged 25 to 45 in good health and CMV-seronegative. CDR3 region: CASSPLTGTNYGYTF. The CDR3 DNA sequence: TGTGCCAGCAGTCCTCTTACAGGGACTAACTATGGCTACACCTTC.